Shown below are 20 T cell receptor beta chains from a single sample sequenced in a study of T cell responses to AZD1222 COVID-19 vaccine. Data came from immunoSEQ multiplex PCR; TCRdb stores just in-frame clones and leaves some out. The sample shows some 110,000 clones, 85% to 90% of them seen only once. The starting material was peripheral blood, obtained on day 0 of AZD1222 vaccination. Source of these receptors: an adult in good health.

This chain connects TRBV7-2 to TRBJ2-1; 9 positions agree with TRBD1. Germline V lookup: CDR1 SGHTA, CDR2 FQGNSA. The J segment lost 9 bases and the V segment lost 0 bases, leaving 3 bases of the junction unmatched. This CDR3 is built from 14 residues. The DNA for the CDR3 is TGTGCCAGCAGCTTAGCAACAGGGGGCACTGAGCAGTTCTTC. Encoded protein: CASSLATGGTEQFF.

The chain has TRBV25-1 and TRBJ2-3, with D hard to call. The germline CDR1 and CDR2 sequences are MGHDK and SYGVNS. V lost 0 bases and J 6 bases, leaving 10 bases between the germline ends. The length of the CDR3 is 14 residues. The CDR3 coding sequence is TGTGCCAGCAGTGAATACAGTCCCCCGGATACGCAGTATTTT. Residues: CASSEYSPPDTQYF.

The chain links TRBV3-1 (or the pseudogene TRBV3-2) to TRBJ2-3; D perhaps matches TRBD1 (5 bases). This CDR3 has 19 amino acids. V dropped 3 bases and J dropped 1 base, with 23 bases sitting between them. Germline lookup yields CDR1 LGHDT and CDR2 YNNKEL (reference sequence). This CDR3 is CASSHQGNSSLTGTDTQYF. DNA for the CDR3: TGTGCCAGCAGCCATCAGGGTAACTCGTCATTAACGGGCACAGATACGCAGTATTTT.

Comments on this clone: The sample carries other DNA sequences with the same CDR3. CDR3 sequence: CASSFYAYEQYF. The DNA of the CDR3 is TGTGCCAGCAGTTTTTACGCATACGAGCAGTACTTC. The V and J genes are TRBV12-3 or TRBV12-4 and TRBJ2-7; D is undetermined. This CDR3 has 12 residues. Deletions cut 3 bases from V and 4 bases from J, with 7 bases between.

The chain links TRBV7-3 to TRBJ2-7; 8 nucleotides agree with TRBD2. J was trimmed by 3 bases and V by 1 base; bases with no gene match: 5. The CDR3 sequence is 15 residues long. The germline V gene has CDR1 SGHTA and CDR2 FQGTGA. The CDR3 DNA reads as TGTGCCAGCAGCTTAAAGGTCCTAGCGGGCTACGAGCAGTACTTC. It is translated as CASSLKVLAGYEQYF.

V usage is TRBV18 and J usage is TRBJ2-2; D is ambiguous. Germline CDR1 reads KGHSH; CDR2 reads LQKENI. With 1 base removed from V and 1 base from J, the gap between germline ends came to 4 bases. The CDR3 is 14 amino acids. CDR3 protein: CASSPQGNTGELFF. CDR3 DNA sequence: TGTGCCAGCTCACCACAGGGGAACACCGGGGAGCTGTTTTTT.

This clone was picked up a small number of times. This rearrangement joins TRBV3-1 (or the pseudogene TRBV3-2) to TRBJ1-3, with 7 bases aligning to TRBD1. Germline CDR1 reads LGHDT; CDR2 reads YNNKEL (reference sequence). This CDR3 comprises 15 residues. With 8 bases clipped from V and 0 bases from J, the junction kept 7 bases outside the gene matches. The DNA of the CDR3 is TGTGCCAGCTGGGGACAGCCGTACTCTGGAAACACCATATATTTT. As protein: CASWGQPYSGNTIYF.

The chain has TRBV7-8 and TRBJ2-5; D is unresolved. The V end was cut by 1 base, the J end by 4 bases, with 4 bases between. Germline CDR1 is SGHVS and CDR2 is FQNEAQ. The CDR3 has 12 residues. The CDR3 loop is CASSLVRETQYF. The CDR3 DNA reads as TGTGCCAGCAGCTTAGTCCGAGAGACCCAGTACTTC.

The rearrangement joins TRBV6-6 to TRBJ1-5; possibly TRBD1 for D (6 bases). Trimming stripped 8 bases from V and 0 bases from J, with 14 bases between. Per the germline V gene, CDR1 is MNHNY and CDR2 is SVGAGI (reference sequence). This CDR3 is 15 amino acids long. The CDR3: CASSQGIYSNQPQHF. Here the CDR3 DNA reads TGTGCCAGCTCGCAGGGGATTTATAGCAATCAGCCCCAGCATTTT.

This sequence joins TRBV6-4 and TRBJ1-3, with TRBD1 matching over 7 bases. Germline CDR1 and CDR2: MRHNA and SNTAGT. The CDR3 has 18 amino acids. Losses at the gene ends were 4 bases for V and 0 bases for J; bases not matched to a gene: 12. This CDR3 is CASSAPPVGQDSGNTIYF. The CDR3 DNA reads TGTGCCAGCAGTGCCCCCCCGGTTGGACAGGACTCTGGAAACACCATATATTTT.

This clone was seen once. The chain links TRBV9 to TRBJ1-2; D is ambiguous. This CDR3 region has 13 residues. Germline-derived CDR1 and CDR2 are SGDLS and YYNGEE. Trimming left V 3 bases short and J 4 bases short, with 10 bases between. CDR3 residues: CASSEQSGYGYTF. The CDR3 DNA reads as TGTGCCAGCAGCGAACAAAGCGGCTATGGCTACACCTTC.

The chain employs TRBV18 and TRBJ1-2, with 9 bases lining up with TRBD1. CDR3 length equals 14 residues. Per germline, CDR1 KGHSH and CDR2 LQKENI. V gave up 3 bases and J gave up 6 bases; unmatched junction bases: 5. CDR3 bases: TGTGCCAGCTCACCCGGGACAGGGATCCATGGCTACACCTTC. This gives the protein CASSPGTGIHGYTF. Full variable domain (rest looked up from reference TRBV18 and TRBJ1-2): NAGVMQNPRHLVRRRGQEARLRCSPMKGHSHVYWYRQLPEEGLKFMVYLQKENIIDESGMPKERFSAEFPKEGPSILRIQQVVRGDSAAYFCASSPGTGIHGYTFGSGTRLTVV.

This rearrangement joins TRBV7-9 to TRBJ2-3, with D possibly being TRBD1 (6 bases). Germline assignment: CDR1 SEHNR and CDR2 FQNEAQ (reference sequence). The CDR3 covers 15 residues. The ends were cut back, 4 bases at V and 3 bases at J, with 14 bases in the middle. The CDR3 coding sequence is TGTGCCAGCAGCTACGGGGACACAGGGACAGATACGCAGTATTTT. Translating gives CASSYGDTGTDTQYF.

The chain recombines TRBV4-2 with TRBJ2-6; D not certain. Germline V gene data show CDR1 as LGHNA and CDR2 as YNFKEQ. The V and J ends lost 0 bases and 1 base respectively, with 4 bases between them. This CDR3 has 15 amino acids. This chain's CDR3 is CASSQEQSGANVLTF. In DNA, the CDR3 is TGTGCCAGCAGCCAAGAACAGTCTGGGGCCAACGTCCTGACTTTC.

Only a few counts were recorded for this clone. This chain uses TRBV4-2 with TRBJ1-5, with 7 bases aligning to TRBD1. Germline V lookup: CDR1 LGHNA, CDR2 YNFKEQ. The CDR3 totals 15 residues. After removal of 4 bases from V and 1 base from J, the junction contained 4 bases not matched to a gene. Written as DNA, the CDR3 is TGTGCCAGCAGCCGGGACAGAGGAAGCAATCAGCCCCAGCATTTT. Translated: CASSRDRGSNQPQHF.

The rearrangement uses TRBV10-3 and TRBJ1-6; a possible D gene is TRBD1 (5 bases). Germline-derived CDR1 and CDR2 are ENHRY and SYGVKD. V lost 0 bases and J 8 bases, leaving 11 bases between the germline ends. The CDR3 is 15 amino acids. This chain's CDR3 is CAISESQGGHSPLHF. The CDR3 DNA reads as TGTGCCATCAGTGAGTCTCAGGGAGGTCATTCACCCCTCCACTTT.

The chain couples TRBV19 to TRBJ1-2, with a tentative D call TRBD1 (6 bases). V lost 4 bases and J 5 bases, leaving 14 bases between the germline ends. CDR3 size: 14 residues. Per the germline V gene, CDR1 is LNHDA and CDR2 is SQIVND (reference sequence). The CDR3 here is CASSTPGQIYGYTF. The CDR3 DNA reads TGTGCCAGTAGTACCCCCGGACAGATTTATGGCTACACCTTC.

CDR3 sequence reads: CASRLGQGNEKLFF. CDR3 DNA sequence: TGTGCCAGCAGGCTGGGACAGGGTAATGAAAAACTGTTTTTT. J is TRBJ1-4 and V is TRBV28; 9 nucleotides match TRBD1. CDR3 length: 14 amino acids. The V segment lost 6 bases and the J segment 4 bases; nucleotides outside the gene matches: 3. Germline CDR1 is MDHEN and CDR2 is SYDVKM.

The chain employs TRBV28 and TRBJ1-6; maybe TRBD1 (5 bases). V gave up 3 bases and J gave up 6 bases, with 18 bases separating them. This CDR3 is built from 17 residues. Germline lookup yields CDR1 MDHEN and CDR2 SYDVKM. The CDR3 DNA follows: TGTGCCAGCAGTTTCATTGAGAGGGGATTAAGTAATTCACCCCTCCACTTT. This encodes CASSFIERGLSNSPLHF. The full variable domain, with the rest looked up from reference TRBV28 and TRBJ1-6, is DVKVTQSSRYLVKRTGEKVFLECVQDMDHENMFWYRQDPGLGLRLIYFSYDVKMKEKGDIPEGYSVSREKKERFSLILESASTNQTSMYLCASSFIERGLSNSPLHFGNGTRLTVT.

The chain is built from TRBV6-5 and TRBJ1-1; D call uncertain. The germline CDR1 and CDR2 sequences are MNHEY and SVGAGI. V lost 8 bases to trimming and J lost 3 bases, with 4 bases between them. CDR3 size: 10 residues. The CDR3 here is CASGYTEAFF. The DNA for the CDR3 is TGTGCCAGCGGGTACACTGAAGCTTTCTTT.